This entry concerns a single T cell receptor beta chain. It has no known antigen specificity. No per-base quality is available; no much larger clone lies one base away. The CDR1 and CDR2 encoded by the germline V gene (reference sequence) are MNHEY and SMNVEV. Relative to germline, V is missing 0 bases and J is missing 3 bases, with 4 bases of the junction outside any gene match. The CDR3 contains 16 residues, cysteine and phenylalanine counted. Left in the record is the CDR3 DNA by itself, 48 bases read in frame from the first base. Whole blood was collected in K2EDTA tubes by collaborating institutions according to the institutions' own protocols. For TCRbeta analysis, collaborator samples were shipped as frozen whole blood, as isolated PBMCs, or as DNA extracted from either sample type. TCRbeta CDR3 regions were amplified from genomic DNA using the immunoSEQ Assay, a bias-controlled multiplex PCR. Concerning the study's data processing: The number of nucleated cells in each sample was estimated from the amplification of reference gene primers within the assay. Sequence reads were collapsed and filtered to measure the absolute abundance of every unique TCRbeta CDR3 rearrangement. For each sample, productive Simpson clonality was calculated by taking the square root of Simpson's diversity index across productive rearrangements. The source is immuneACCESS, and TCRdb retained only in-frame sequences with V and J called. Part of the clones is not carried over; for the studies checked, unresolved V genes explain less than half of this, and the remainder is unexplained. That table supplies the V and J calls and clone size; D and trimming were determined from the DNA. The sample profile shows about 180,000 clones; approximately 83% of them were found once. Clones ranked in the top ten supply approximately 1.4% of the sample.

This entry belongs to a study of blood T cell repertoires in COVID-19 (TCRdb year 2020). For the wider study: Samples covering the acute and convalescent phases of COVID-19 were provided by collaborators in the United States, Italy and Spain. The material from the prospective study consisted of cDNA or gDNA derived from T cells, B-cell-depleted T cells, or PBMCs. Deeply sampled blood TCRbeta repertoires from subjects exposed to, actively infected with, or recovered from COVID-19 were included in the dataset. A freely available public database, intended as a resource for researchers studying the immune response to SARS-CoV-2, is where the repertoires were released. Samples came from the ongoing ImmuneRACE study (first 160 participants) plus 1,254 subjects from 6 global collaborators. Nearly every sample came with metadata listing a de-identified subject ID, COVID-19 status, age in years and sex. Where available, HLA class I and class II types were obtained from metadata supplied by the sample provider rather than from assay-based typing. Study-level results and caveats: How much clinical and demographic metadata was included differed by source and by participant, and the metadata was provided uncurated.

The sequenced sample consisted of peripheral blood. The receptor was isolated from a human donor in a cohort sampled during active COVID-19. The V gene is TRBV27 and the J gene is TRBJ1-2, with 10 bases matching TRBD1. The CDR3 amino acid sequence is: CASSLSTGTGDYGYTF. The nucleotide sequence reads TGTGCCAGCAGTTTATCCACCGGGACAGGGGACTATGGCTACACCTTC.